One and the same sample provided the 27 T cell receptor beta chains below, sequenced in a study of T cells in localized non-small cell lung cancer. Generated by immunoSEQ multiplex PCR, the TCRdb table keeps only in-frame clones and is missing some. The sample records about 19,000 clones, around nine tenths being singletons. This specimen was peripheral blood, taken before any cancer treatment. The receptors shown here come from a male donor aged 60 or older with stage I squamous cell lung carcinoma.

V usage is TRBV19 and J usage is TRBJ2-1, with a weak D call TRBD1 (6 bases). The germline V gene has CDR1 LNHDA and CDR2 SQIVND (reference sequence). Trimming pared 5 bases from V and 8 bases from J, leaving 13 bases between. This CDR3 is built from 13 residues. CDR3: CASSLQGRDEQFF. The CDR3, as DNA: TGTGCCAGTAGTCTCCAGGGGCGGGATGAGCAGTTCTTC.

The rearrangement links TRBV5-6 to TRBJ1-2, with a tentative D call TRBD1 (6 bases). V was cut by 0 bases and J by 4 bases, with 10 bases left in between. The germline CDR1 and CDR2 sequences are SGHDT and YYEEEE. This CDR3 contains 14 residues. CDR3 residues: CASSLEDRFYGYTF. CDR3 nucleotides: TGTGCCAGCAGCTTGGAGGACAGATTCTATGGCTACACCTTC.

The J gene is TRBJ2-4, the V gene TRBV7-2; perhaps TRBD1 as D (5 bases). The germline CDR1 and CDR2 sequences are SGHTA and FQGNSA. The CDR3 sequence is 15 residues long. Trimming left V 2 bases short and J 0 bases short, with 8 bases between. CDR3 sequence reads: CASSLRTLAKNIQYF. The DNA for the CDR3 is TGTGCCAGCAGCTTAAGGACACTAGCCAAAAACATTCAGTACTTC.

V gene TRBV5-1 combines with J gene TRBJ1-5; no firm D call. This CDR3 comprises 13 residues. Per germline, CDR1 SGHRS and CDR2 YFSETQ. V was trimmed by 0 bases and J by 6 bases, leaving 7 bases between them. As DNA, the CDR3 is TGCGCCAGCAGCTTGGACGGGATTCAGCCCCAGCATTTT. Amino acid sequence: CASSLDGIQPQHF.

The chain uses TRBV4-3 and TRBJ1-3; perhaps TRBD1 as D (5 bases). Germline values: CDR1 LGHNA, CDR2 YSLEER. CDR3 length: 14 amino acids. The V end lost 1 base, the J end lost 4 bases, and 8 bases lay between the germline ends. This CDR3 is CASSQAGIGNTIYF. The CDR3 bases are TGCGCCAGCAGCCAAGCAGGGATCGGAAACACCATATATTTT.

This sequence joins TRBV9 and TRBJ2-2; D is ambiguous. Trimming cost V 4 bases and J 6 bases, with 10 bases left between them. The CDR3 contains 13 residues. CDR1 is SGDLS, CDR2 YYNGEE, per germline. The CDR3 reads CASSNTGPGELFF. In DNA form, the CDR3 reads TGTGCCAGCAGCAATACTGGGCCCGGGGAGCTGTTTTTT.

The rearrangement joins TRBV18 to TRBJ2-5; D may match TRBD1 or TRBD2 (5 bases each). CDR1 KGHSH and CDR2 LQKENI come from the germline V gene. CDR3 length: 16 residues. Trimming took 0 bases from V and 1 from J, leaving 12 bases between them. The DNA for the CDR3 is TGTGCCAGCTCACCACCTGGAGGCAGGGCCCAAGAGACCCAGTACTTC. It specifies CASSPPGGRAQETQYF.

The J gene is TRBJ2-3, the V gene TRBV2; tentatively, D is TRBD2 (6 bases). From germline, CDR1 is SNHLY and CDR2 FYNNEI. CDR3 length: 15 amino acids. Trimming left V 1 base short and J 1 base short, with 9 bases between. CDR3 in DNA: TGTGCCAGCAGTGAAGACGGGAGAGGCACAGATACGCAGTATTTT. It translates to CASSEDGRGTDTQYF.

The J gene is TRBJ2-5, the V gene TRBV2; D is unclear. V shed 3 bases and J shed 5 bases, with 4 bases lying between them. Germline CDR1 and CDR2: SNHLY and FYNNEI. The CDR3 extends over 11 amino acids. The CDR3 here is CASSEGETQYF. The CDR3 nucleotides read TGTGCCAGCAGTGAGGGGGAGACCCAGTACTTC.

The V and J genes are TRBV23-1 and TRBJ1-5, with D hard to call. TRBV23-1 is designated an ORF whose function remains uncertain. Trimming cost V 6 bases and J 4 bases, with 13 bases left between them. The CDR3 length is 14 residues. The chain's CDR3 is CASSRLPGNQPQHF. The CDR3 DNA reads as TGCGCCAGCAGCAGGCTTCCGGGGAATCAGCCCCAGCATTTT.

The V and J genes are TRBV11-2 and TRBJ2-1; 8 nucleotides align to TRBD2. Germline loops: CDR1 SGHAT, CDR2 FQNNGV. The J segment lost 6 bases and the V segment lost 3 bases, leaving 7 bases of the junction unmatched. The CDR3 is 15 amino acids. The CDR3: CASSLRLALPNEQFF. CDR3 nucleotide sequence: TGTGCCAGCAGCTTGAGACTAGCGCTCCCCAATGAGCAGTTCTTC.

Only one count was recorded for this clone. J is TRBJ1-2 and V is TRBV6-5; 7 bases map to TRBD1. The germline gives CDR1 MNHEY, CDR2 SVGAGI. The CDR3 is made up of 14 amino acids. The J segment lost 4 bases and the V segment lost 0 bases, leaving 2 bases of the junction unmatched. The CDR3 DNA reads TGTGCCAGCAGTTACTCCGACAGGGCCTATGGCTACACCTTC. It translates to CASSYSDRAYGYTF.

The chain carries TRBV6-5 and TRBJ1-1; 9 positions match TRBD1. Germline V gene sequence: CDR1 MNHEY, CDR2 SVGAGI. The CDR3 has 14 amino acids. V shed 5 bases and J 5 bases; nucleotides not matched to a gene: 6. DNA for the CDR3: TGTGCCAGCAGTACGGGACAGGGTGATACTGAAGCTTTCTTT. The encoded protein is CASSTGQGDTEAFF.

This clone was seen more than once but under ten times. Here the CDR3 DNA reads TGTGCCAGCAGTGTGGGACTGGAGACCCAGTACTTC. Residues: CASSVGLETQYF. The chain uses TRBV2 and TRBJ2-5, with D maybe TRBD2 (6 bases). The V end was cut by 4 bases, the J end by 5 bases, with 8 bases between. CDR3 length equals 12 residues. CDR1 and CDR2 from the germline V gene are SNHLY and FYNNEI.

The chain links TRBV27 to TRBJ2-1, with 7 nucleotides matching TRBD2. The CDR3 totals 16 residues. V lost 4 bases and J lost 9; bases outside the gene matches: 15. The germline CDR1 and CDR2 sequences are MNHEY and SMNVEV (reference sequence). CDR3 coding DNA: TGTGCCAGCAGTTGGGGAGCGGGACGAGTAACGGCTGAGCAGTTCTTC. Translating it yields CASSWGAGRVTAEQFF.

The chain is built from TRBV4-1 and TRBJ2-7, with D perhaps TRBD1 or TRBD2 (7 bases each). The V gene lost 0 bases and the J gene lost 0 bases, with 18 bases spanning the gap. This CDR3 has 18 amino acids. Per germline, CDR1 MGHRA and CDR2 YSYEKL. This CDR3 is CASSQESQGGLSSYEQYF. CDR3 DNA sequence: TGCGCCAGCAGCCAAGAATCTCAGGGGGGACTAAGCTCCTACGAGCAGTACTTC.

The V gene is TRBV19, the J gene TRBJ2-7, with D maybe TRBD2 (6 bases). This CDR3 has 15 residues. Trimming shortened V by 5 bases and J by 1 base, and 15 bases separated the two germline ends. CDR1 LNHDA and CDR2 SQIVND come from the germline V gene (reference sequence). Here the CDR3 reads CASSRLSAGSYEQYF. The CDR3, as DNA: TGTGCCAGTAGTCGACTCTCCGCGGGGTCCTACGAGCAGTACTTC.

The chain employs TRBV7-2 and TRBJ1-2; tentative D call: TRBD1 (6 bases). The CDR3 covers 15 residues. CDR1 SGHTA and CDR2 FQGNSA come from the germline V gene. V was pared by 1 base and J by 0 bases, with 9 bases between. The CDR3 DNA sequence: TGTGCCAGCAGCTTAGTACAGGGAACTAACTATGGCTACACCTTC. This sequence encodes CASSLVQGTNYGYTF. The full variable domain, with the rest looked up from reference TRBV7-2 and TRBJ1-2, is GAGVSQSPSNKVTEKGKDVELRCDPISGHTALYWYRQSLGQGLEFLIYFQGNSAPDKSGLPSDRFSAERTGGSVSTLTIQRTQQEDSAVYLCASSLVQGTNYGYTFGSGTRLTVV.

V and J are TRBV11-1 and TRBJ2-5; tentatively, D is TRBD1 or TRBD2 (5 bases each). V was pared by 5 bases and J by 4 bases, with 11 bases between. The CDR3 loop spans 13 amino acids. Germline CDR1 is SGHAT and CDR2 is FQDESV (reference sequence). The CDR3 sequence: CASSQGPLETQYF. The DNA for the CDR3 is TGTGCCAGCAGCCAGGGACCTTTAGAGACCCAGTACTTC. The variable domain in full, with the rest retrieved from reference TRBV11-1 and TRBJ2-5, is EAEVAQSPRYKITEKSQAVAFWCDPISGHATLYWYRQILGQGPELLVQFQDESVVDDSQLPKDRFSAERLKGVDSTLKIQPAELGDSAMYLCASSQGPLETQYFGPGTRLLVL.

The J gene is TRBJ2-5, the V gene TRBV9; D may be TRBD1 or TRBD2 (6 bases each). The J call may be incorrect, as the DNA end agrees better with TRBJ2-7. CDR1 and CDR2 (germline): SGDLS, YYNGEE. CDR3 size: 15 residues. As DNA, the CDR3 is TGTGCCAGCAGCGTGGGGGGCATAGCGACCCTCGAGCAGTACTTC. Protein: CASSVGGIATLEQYF.

The gene calls are TRBV27 and TRBJ1-6; tentative D call: TRBD1 (6 bases). CDR1 is MNHEY, CDR2 SMNVEV, per germline (reference sequence). The CDR3 totals 14 residues. Deletions cut 8 bases from V and 10 bases from J, with 18 bases between. In DNA form, the CDR3 reads TGTGCCAGCCGTATTGATCCAAGGGGGTCACCCCTCCACTTT. Residues: CASRIDPRGSPLHF.

This chain links TRBV5-6 with TRBJ2-5; the D gene is possibly TRBD1 (6 bases). The V end was cut by 3 bases, the J end by 3 bases, with 6 bases between. Germline values: CDR1 SGHDT, CDR2 YYEEEE. The CDR3 contains 12 residues. In DNA form, the CDR3 reads TGTGCCAGCAGCTGGACAGAAGAGACCCAGTACTTC. As protein: CASSWTEETQYF.

J is TRBJ1-1 and V is TRBV7-9; D is unresolved. Germline lookup yields CDR1 SEHNR and CDR2 FQNEAQ (reference sequence). The CDR3 spans 13 residues. Trimming stripped 2 bases from V and 9 bases from J, with 13 bases between. This CDR3 reads CASSLSTHRQAFF. The CDR3 nucleotides are TGTGCCAGCAGCTTATCGACCCACCGCCAAGCTTTCTTT.

Notes on this clone: A junction boundary mismatches the germline segment, possibly from a read error. This chain connects TRBV7-2 to TRBJ2-7; 8 bases match TRBD2. The CDR3 totals 17 residues. Germline V lookup: CDR1 SGHTA, CDR2 FQGNSA. CDR3 sequence reads: CASSLILSGSGSYEQHF. CDR3 coding DNA: TGTGCCAGCAGCTTAATCCTAAGCGGGAGCGGGTCCTACGAGCAGCACTTC.

The chain carries TRBV6-1 and TRBJ1-5, with 8 bases that match TRBD1. This CDR3 region has 15 residues. Per the germline V gene, CDR1 is MNHNS and CDR2 is SASEGT. The ends lost 6 bases at V and 4 bases at J; junction bases unmatched: 8. The CDR3 is CASRNRGMGNQPQHF. CDR3 sequence (DNA): TGTGCCAGCAGAAACAGGGGGATGGGAAATCAGCCCCAGCATTTT.

The chain links TRBV28 to TRBJ2-5; 10 bases map to TRBD1. The junction had 8 bases not matched to a gene; V was cut back by 8 bases and J by 5 bases. This CDR3 has 14 amino acids. The germline V gene has CDR1 MDHEN and CDR2 SYDVKM. The CDR3 DNA follows: TGTGCCAGCCATGCGACAGGGGGCCAGGAGACCCAGTACTTC. Translating gives CASHATGGQETQYF.

The chain links TRBV11-1 to TRBJ2-5; 8 bases are shared with TRBD2. Germline V lookup: CDR1 SGHAT, CDR2 FQDESV (reference sequence). The junction had 5 bases not matched to a gene; V was cut back by 4 bases and J by 1 base. This CDR3 comprises 15 residues. The CDR3 DNA sequence: TGTGCCAGCAGCTCCCCGGGGGGGCCCCAAGAGACCCAGTACTTC. Encoded protein: CASSSPGGPQETQYF.